The 3 T cell receptor beta chains listed next were all sequenced from one sample in a study of blood T cell repertoires in COVID-19. Sequencing used immunoSEQ multiplex PCR; TCRdb keeps in-frame clones, though not all of them. The table lists 250,000 or so clones, around 93% of them singletons, with approximately 3% in the top ten. Sequencing input: PBMCs or T cells enriched from blood (not recorded which). The receptors were sampled from a man aged 35 to 55 who had been exposed to COVID-19.

The chain recombines TRBV2 with TRBJ1-5; D remains unclear. The V and J ends lost 3 bases and 9 bases respectively, with 12 bases between them. Looked up from germline, CDR1 is SNHLY and CDR2 is FYNNEI. This CDR3 is 13 amino acids long. The CDR3 DNA follows: TGTGCCAGCAGTGATAACGGGGTTGGGCCCCAGCATTTT. Translated: CASSDNGVGPQHF.

The chain links TRBV6-5 to TRBJ2-1, with TRBD1 identical over 7 bases. Germline trimming cut 5 bases from V and 0 bases from J; bases unmatched to any gene: 4. CDR3 length: 15 residues. The germline gives CDR1 MNHEY, CDR2 SVGAGI. The CDR3 DNA sequence: TGTGCCAGCAGTCGTACAGGGGCCTCCTACAATGAGCAGTTCTTC. Its translation: CASSRTGASYNEQFF.

This sequence joins TRBV9 and TRBJ2-3; 11 nucleotides agree with TRBD2. There are 15 residues in the CDR3. The germline CDR1 and CDR2 sequences are SGDLS and YYNGEE. V lost 3 bases and J lost 2; bases outside the gene matches: 2. CDR3 coding DNA: TGTGCCAGCAGCGCTAGCGGGAGGACCACAGATACGCAGTATTTT. This gives the protein CASSASGRTTDTQYF.